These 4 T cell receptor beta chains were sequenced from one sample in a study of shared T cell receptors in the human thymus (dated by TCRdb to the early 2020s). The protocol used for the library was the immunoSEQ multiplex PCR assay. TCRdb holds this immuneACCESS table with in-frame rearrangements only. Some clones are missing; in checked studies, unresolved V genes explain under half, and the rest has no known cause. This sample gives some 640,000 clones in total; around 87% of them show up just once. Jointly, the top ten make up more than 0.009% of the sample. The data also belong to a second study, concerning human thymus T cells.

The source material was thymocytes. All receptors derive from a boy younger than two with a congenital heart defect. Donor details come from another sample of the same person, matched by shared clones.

CDR3 loop: CASSLGRDYEQYF. The CDR3 DNA reads as TGTGCCAGCAGCTTAGGCAGGGACTACGAGCAGTACTTC. The chain employs TRBV11-2 and TRBJ2-7; D possibly corresponds to TRBD1 (5 bases). V lost 1 base to trimming and J lost 3 bases, with 7 bases between them. The CDR3 extends over 13 amino acids. Germline CDR1 is SGHAT and CDR2 is FQNNGV.

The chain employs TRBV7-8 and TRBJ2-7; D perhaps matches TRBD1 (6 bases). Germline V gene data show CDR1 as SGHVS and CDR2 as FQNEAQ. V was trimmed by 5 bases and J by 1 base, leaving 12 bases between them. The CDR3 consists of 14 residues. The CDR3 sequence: CASSLIQGSYEQYF. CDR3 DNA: TGTGCCAGCAGCCTTATACAGGGTTCCTACGAGCAGTACTTC.

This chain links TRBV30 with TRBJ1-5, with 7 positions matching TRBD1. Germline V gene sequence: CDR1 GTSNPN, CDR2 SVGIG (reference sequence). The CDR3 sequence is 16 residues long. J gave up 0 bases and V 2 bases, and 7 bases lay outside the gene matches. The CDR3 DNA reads TGTGCCTGGAGTTTAACCAGGGGGGATAGCAATCAGCCCCAGCATTTT. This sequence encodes CAWSLTRGDSNQPQHF.

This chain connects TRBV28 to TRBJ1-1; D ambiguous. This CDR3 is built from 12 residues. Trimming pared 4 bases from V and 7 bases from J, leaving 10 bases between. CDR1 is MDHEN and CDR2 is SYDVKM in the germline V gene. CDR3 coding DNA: TGTGCCAGCAGTTCCAGACAAATTGAAGCTTTCTTT. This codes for CASSSRQIEAFF.